This T cell receptor (beta chain) was sequenced in a study of molecular identifiers for immune sequencing clone quantification. At the level of the study: RNA from roughly 20,000 or 100,000 naive CD8 cells was split five ways in replicates, with four sequenced.

MiXCR, run by TCRdb on the PCR reads, gives a single entry per CDR3 protein. This table holds 550,000 to 750,000 distinct CDR3 sequences, approximately 20% found once. Study-level points and caveats: Highly expanded clone sizes could be underestimated by identical TCR molecules that share a barcode. Spiked Jurkat TCR RNA from one cell was reportedly detectable among over 800,000 naive cells.

Naive CD8 T cell sorting was performed on the CD8+CD4-CCR7+CD45RA+ phenotype. The CDR3 has 16 amino acids. This clonotype was detected many times. The antigen remains undetermined. The chain carries TRBV21-1 and TRBJ2-7. TRBV21-1 is classified as a pseudogene. The sequence came from a human donor in good health. Some libraries in this study had Jurkat cell RNA spiked in. The material sequenced was naive CD8+ T cells from blood, with Jurkat cell RNA spiked in. The subset was: FACS-sorted CD8+CD4-CCR7+CD45RA+ naive T cells. The DNA for the CDR3 is TGTGCCAGCAGCAAAGTGTGCGGTGTAAGCTCCTACGAGCAGTACTTC. It codes for CASSKVCGVSSYEQYF.